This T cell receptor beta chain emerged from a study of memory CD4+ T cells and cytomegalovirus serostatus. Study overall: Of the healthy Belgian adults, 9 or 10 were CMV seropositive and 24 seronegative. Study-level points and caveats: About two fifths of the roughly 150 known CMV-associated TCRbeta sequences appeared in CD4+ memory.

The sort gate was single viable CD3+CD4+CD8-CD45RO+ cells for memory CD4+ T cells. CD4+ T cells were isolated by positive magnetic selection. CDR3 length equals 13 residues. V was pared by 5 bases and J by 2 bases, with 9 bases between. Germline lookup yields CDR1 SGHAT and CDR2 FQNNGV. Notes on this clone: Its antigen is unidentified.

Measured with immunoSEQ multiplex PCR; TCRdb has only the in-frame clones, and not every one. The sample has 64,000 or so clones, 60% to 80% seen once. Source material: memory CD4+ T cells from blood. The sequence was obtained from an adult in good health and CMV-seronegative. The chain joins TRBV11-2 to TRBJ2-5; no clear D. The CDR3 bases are TGTGCCAGCAGCCCCAGATTTCAAGAGACCCAGTACTTC. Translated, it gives CASSPRFQETQYF.